A single sample is the source of the 30 T cell receptor beta chains below, sequenced in a study of T cells after yellow fever vaccination. One entry per CDR3 protein results from TCRdb running MiXCR on the 5' RACE reads. The sample holds about 350,000 distinct CDR3 sequences; around 8.1% are singletons and the top ten take roughly 18%. The sample here was PBMCs, taken roughly 45 days after the first yellow fever vaccination. The receptor set was obtained from a man between 18 and 35 years old who received the YFV17D yellow fever vaccine.

The chain recombines TRBV19 with TRBJ2-3; no definite D call. Trimming cost V 3 bases and J 1 base, with 8 bases left between them. CDR1 and CDR2 (germline): LNHDA, SQIVND (reference sequence). The CDR3 runs to 14 residues. The CDR3 loop is CASSIGGGTDTQYF. The CDR3 DNA reads as TGTGCCAGTAGTATCGGTGGGGGCACAGATACGCAGTATTTT.

The J gene is TRBJ2-7, the V gene TRBV12-3 or TRBV12-4; a weak D match, TRBD2 (5 bases). This CDR3 spans 13 amino acids. V dropped 5 bases and J dropped 1 base, with 9 bases sitting between them. CDR3 sequence: CASSERLSYEQYF. CDR3 in DNA: TGTGCCAGCAGTGAGCGGTTATCCTACGAGCAGTACTTC.

The rearrangement links TRBV11-2 to TRBJ2-1, with D possibly matching TRBD2 (5 bases). This CDR3 region has 16 residues. V was trimmed by 1 base and J by 5 bases, leaving 15 bases between them. Germline V gene sequence: CDR1 SGHAT, CDR2 FQNNGV. CDR3 DNA sequence: TGTGCCAGCAGCTTAGGCGGACTGATCGGAAACAATGAGCAGTTCTTC. This sequence encodes CASSLGGLIGNNEQFF. Full variable domain (missing parts from reference TRBV11-2 and TRBJ2-1): EAGVAQSPRYKIIEKRQSVAFWCNPISGHATLYWYQQILGQGPKLLIQFQNNGVVDDSQLPKDRFSAERLKGVDSTLKIQPAKLEDSAVYLCASSLGGLIGNNEQFFGPGTRLTVL.

In its sample, this clonotype was seen a few times. The CDR3 is CASSSQTGPKNTGELFF. The CDR3 region has the DNA TGTGCCAGCAGCTCTCAAACAGGGCCCAAGAACACCGGGGAGCTGTTTTTT. The rearrangement links TRBV7-9 to TRBJ2-2, with TRBD1 as a possible D gene (6 bases). CDR1 is SEHNR and CDR2 is FQNEAQ in the germline V gene (reference sequence). V was shortened by 4 bases and J by 1 base, with 16 bases between the two germline ends. This CDR3 is 17 amino acids long.

This clonotype was detected only a few times. This chain connects TRBV20-1 to TRBJ1-5, with D tentatively TRBD1 (6 bases). The V end was cut by 7 bases, the J end by 9 bases, with 19 bases between. CDR3 length: 13 amino acids. Germline V gene sequence: CDR1 DFQATT, CDR2 SNEGSKA (reference sequence). For the CDR3, the DNA is TGCAGTGTAGCCGGCAGGGAACAGGGGCCCCAGCATTTT. It specifies CSVAGREQGPQHF.

This clonotype has only a few counts. The J gene is TRBJ1-1, the V gene TRBV6-5, with a tentative D call TRBD1 (5 bases). The CDR3 is 11 residues long. The germline gives CDR1 MNHEY, CDR2 SVGAGI. Trimming removed 10 bases at V and 4 bases at J, with 10 bases between. CDR3 protein: CATQGGTEAFF. CDR3 sequence (DNA): TGTGCCACCCAGGGCGGCACTGAAGCTTTCTTT.

V usage is TRBV11-1 and J usage is TRBJ2-1, with 9 nucleotides matching TRBD1. From germline, CDR1 is SGHAT and CDR2 FQDESV (reference sequence). This CDR3 region has 16 residues. V dropped 5 bases and J dropped 6; count of bases not matched to a gene: 11. The CDR3 sequence is CASSPWTGERSNEQFF. The CDR3 nucleotides read TGTGCCAGCAGCCCGTGGACAGGGGAGAGGTCCAATGAGCAGTTCTTC.

V and J are TRBV6-1 and TRBJ1-1, with D perhaps TRBD1 (5 bases). The germline V gene encodes CDR1 MNHNS and CDR2 SASEGT. V shed 8 bases and J shed 3 bases, with 19 bases lying between them. CDR3 length: 15 amino acids. The CDR3 coding sequence is TGTGCCAGCCGTAGATCGGGGGGTTGGGACACTGAAGCTTTCTTT. The encoded protein is CASRRSGGWDTEAFF.

This chain connects TRBV5-4 to TRBJ1-2; D is possibly TRBD1 (5 bases). Germline lookup yields CDR1 SGHNT and CDR2 YYREEE (reference sequence). V lost 0 bases, J lost 8 bases, and 17 bases lay in between. This CDR3 has 15 residues. CDR3 nucleotide sequence: TGTGCCAGCAGCTTGGGGGGGTCCTCCTCCGCGGGCTACACCTTC. It translates to CASSLGGSSSAGYTF.

This clonotype has ten or more counts. The chain recombines TRBV6-2 or TRBV6-3 with TRBJ2-2, with 8 bases lining up with TRBD1. This CDR3 spans 15 amino acids. Trimming at V came to 4 bases and at J to 4 bases, leaving 5 bases not matched to a gene. Looked up from germline, CDR1 is MNHEY and CDR2 is SVGEGT. CDR3 in DNA: TGTGCCAGCAGTTCGGGACAGGCAAGCACCGGGGAGCTGTTTTTT. Encoded protein: CASSSGQASTGELFF.

The table lists this clonotype with a few counts. The rearrangement joins TRBV11-3 to TRBJ2-2; TRBD1 is a possible D gene (6 bases). Germline V lookup: CDR1 SGHNT, CDR2 YENEEA. The germline V and J ends were trimmed by 0 bases and 6 bases, with 11 bases remaining between them. This CDR3 has 15 amino acids. CDR3 nucleotide sequence: TGTGCCAGCAGCTTAGACCAGGGGAAGGCCGGGGAGCTGTTTTTT. Residues: CASSLDQGKAGELFF. Full variable domain (rest looked up from reference TRBV11-3 and TRBJ2-2): EAGVVQSPRYKIIEKKQPVAFWCNPISGHNTLYWYLQNLGQGPELLIRYENEEAVDDSQLPKDRFSAERLKGVDSTLKIQPAELGDSAVYLCASSLDQGKAGELFFGEGSRLTVL.

V gene TRBV28 combines with J gene TRBJ2-6; unclear D gene. Germline CDR1 MDHEN, CDR2 SYDVKM. Between the trimmed V and J ends, which lost 5 bases and 0 bases, there was a span of 8 bases. This CDR3 is 15 amino acids long. CDR3 coding DNA: TGTGCCAGCAGTGAGTACAGCTCTGGGGCCAACGTCCTGACTTTC. This translates into CASSEYSSGANVLTF.

The CDR3 DNA is TGCGCCAGCAGCCCACTCCCGAACGAGTCGCGGAAGTTGTACTACGAGCAGTACGTC. Encoded protein: CASSPLPNESRKLYYEQYV. The V and J genes are TRBV5-1 and TRBJ2-7, with D unclear. Trimming pared 4 bases from V and 3 bases from J, leaving 29 bases between. Germline V CDR1 and CDR2: SGHRS, YFSETQ. The CDR3 totals 19 residues.

The genes are TRBV15 and TRBJ1-1; D unclear. Germline V gene data show CDR1 as LNHNV and CDR2 as YYDKDF (reference sequence). The V end was cut by 0 bases, the J end by 5 bases, with 13 bases between. This CDR3 has 15 residues. DNA of the CDR3: TGTGCCACCAGCAGAGAGGGGAGGGTGGCTACTGAAGCTTTCTTT. Protein: CATSREGRVATEAFF.

This clonotype was picked up a small number of times. The rearrangement links TRBV7-2 to TRBJ2-5; no firm D call. Trimming left V 0 bases short and J 2 bases short, with 7 bases between. This CDR3 has 14 amino acids. CDR1 and CDR2 from the germline V gene are SGHTA and FQGNSA. The CDR3 DNA reads TGTGCCAGCAGCTTAGCGTGGCTGCAAGAGACCCAGTACTTC. This gives the protein CASSLAWLQETQYF.

In its sample, this clonotype was seen many times. V usage is TRBV20-1 and J usage is TRBJ2-3; D unclear. The CDR3 totals 12 residues. Germline V gene lookup returns CDR1 DFQATT and CDR2 SNEGSKA (reference sequence). V lost 2 bases to trimming and J lost 0 bases, with 3 bases between them. CDR3 DNA: TGCAGTGCTAGACGTAGCACAGATACGCAGTATTTT. Protein sequence: CSARRSTDTQYF.

This clonotype has more than one count but fewer than ten. The chain joins TRBV5-1 to TRBJ2-5; TRBD1 matches 9 bases. The CDR3 has 15 residues. The V gene end was trimmed by 3 bases and the J gene end by 3 bases; junction bases not matched to a gene: 6. The germline V gene has CDR1 SGHRS and CDR2 YFSETQ. The CDR3 sequence: CASSWDRAGEETQYF. DNA of the CDR3: TGCGCCAGCAGCTGGGACAGGGCGGGTGAAGAGACCCAGTACTTC.

Ten or more counts support this clonotype. The chain couples TRBV9 to TRBJ1-3; tentative D call: TRBD1 (5 bases). Germline V CDR1 and CDR2: SGDLS, YYNGEE. This CDR3 is built from 15 residues. V was pared by 1 base and J by 1 base, with 9 bases between. The CDR3 nucleotides are TGTGCCAGCAGCGTATATTGGACATCTGGAAACACCATATATTTT. This sequence encodes CASSVYWTSGNTIYF.

This clonotype appeared many times. V usage is TRBV6-2 or TRBV6-3 and J usage is TRBJ2-1; 8 nucleotides line up with TRBD2. The CDR3 sequence is 15 residues long. Germline CDR1 is MNHEY and CDR2 is SVGEGT. The ends lost 2 bases at V and 8 bases at J; junction bases unmatched: 8. CDR3: CASSYGRGGRDEQFF. CDR3 nucleotides: TGTGCCAGCAGTTACGGTCGGGGGGGCAGGGATGAGCAGTTCTTC.

The chain has TRBV3-1 and TRBJ1-2; D uncertain. The germline gives CDR1 LGHDT, CDR2 YNNKEL (reference sequence). Trimming pared 4 bases from V and 4 bases from J, leaving 13 bases between. The CDR3 has 14 residues. The CDR3 DNA is TGTGCCAGCAGCCGATTGAGGGAATCCTATGGCTACACCTTC. Translated, it gives CASSRLRESYGYTF.

This clonotype has just a few counts. The chain recombines TRBV7-6 with TRBJ2-7, with D possibly TRBD1 on 6 matching bases. Trimming removed 5 bases at V and 1 base at J, with 12 bases between. The V gene's germline CDR1 is SGHVS and CDR2 FNYEAQ. There are 14 residues in the CDR3. CDR3 in amino acids: CASSPGQLSYEQYV. CDR3 nucleotides: TGTGCCAGCAGCCCAGGACAGCTTTCCTACGAGCAGTACGTC.

The chain uses TRBV20-1 and TRBJ1-1; D possibly corresponds to TRBD1 (6 bases). Germline loops: CDR1 DFQATT, CDR2 SNEGSKA (reference sequence). Trimming removed 0 bases at V and 4 bases at J, with 15 bases between. The length of the CDR3 is 15 residues. The CDR3 loop is CSARDRGRGLTEAFF. CDR3 in DNA: TGCAGTGCTAGAGATAGGGGCAGGGGTCTCACTGAAGCTTTCTTT.

This clonotype was counted only a few times. This sequence joins TRBV5-5 and TRBJ2-1, with D possibly matching TRBD2 (7 bases). Germline CDR1 is SGHKS and CDR2 is YYEKEE (reference sequence). The CDR3 consists of 14 residues. Trimming stripped 3 bases from V and 8 bases from J, with 15 bases between. CDR3 amino acids: CASSWGGSLYEQFF. For the CDR3, the DNA is TGTGCCAGCAGCTGGGGGGGCAGTCTCTATGAGCAGTTCTTC.

This clonotype has just a few counts. One junction end disagrees with the germline gene, perhaps due to a read error. The CDR3 loop is CASSPPTSGDALF. The DNA of the CDR3 is TGTGCCAGCAGCCCCCCGACTAGCGGGGATGCCTTATTT. The chain joins TRBV7-9 to TRBJ2-3; 11 bases fit TRBD2. The germline gives CDR1 SEHNR, CDR2 FQNEAQ (reference sequence). The CDR3 sequence is 13 residues long.

The sample holds many counts of this clonotype. The chain carries TRBV7-2 and TRBJ2-5; D is ambiguous. CDR3 size: 12 residues. The ends were cut back, 1 base at V and 9 bases at J, with 9 bases in the middle. Germline CDR1 and CDR2: SGHTA and FQGNSA. CDR3 bases: TGTGCCAGCAGCTTAGAATCTATGGCCCAGTACTTC. The encoded protein is CASSLESMAQYF.

This clonotype showed up just a few times. The rearrangement uses TRBV12-3 or TRBV12-4 and TRBJ2-7; D might be TRBD1 (6 bases). V shed 5 bases and J shed 6 bases, with 17 bases lying between them. CDR3 size: 14 residues. CDR3 coding DNA: TGTGCCAGCAGTCCCCCTCTTACAGGGTCCGAGCAGTACTTC. Translated, it gives CASSPPLTGSEQYF.

The chain combines TRBV12-3 or TRBV12-4 with TRBJ2-5; 7 bases are a match to TRBD1. V shed 10 bases and J 4 bases; nucleotides not matched to a gene: 9. The CDR3 is made up of 13 amino acids. DNA of the CDR3: TGTGCCATCCGACAGGGATGGGGAGAGACCCAGTACTTC. Translating it yields CAIRQGWGETQYF.

This clonotype was picked up many times. The CDR3 spells CSASGLAGNEQFF. CDR3 in DNA: TGCAGTGCTAGTGGACTAGCGGGGAATGAGCAGTTCTTC. J is TRBJ2-1 and V is TRBV20-1; TRBD2 aligns across 12 bases. This CDR3 has 13 residues. The J segment lost 7 bases and the V segment lost 3 bases, leaving 1 base of the junction unmatched. From germline, CDR1 is DFQATT and CDR2 SNEGSKA (reference sequence).

This clonotype was observed at least ten times. The chain couples TRBV5-1 to TRBJ2-7, with D tentatively TRBD1 (6 bases). V was shortened by 0 bases and J by 3 bases, with 13 bases between the two germline ends. Per germline, CDR1 SGHRS and CDR2 YFSETQ. This CDR3 contains 15 residues. The CDR3 loop is CASSLGWGPLYEQYV. The CDR3 nucleotides are TGCGCCAGCAGCTTGGGTTGGGGGCCCCTCTACGAGCAGTACGTC.

The rearrangement uses TRBV12-3 or TRBV12-4 and TRBJ2-7; D perhaps matches TRBD1 (6 bases). The V end lost 6 bases, the J end lost 3 bases, and 12 bases lay between the germline ends. The length of the CDR3 is 13 residues. Here the CDR3 reads CASRDQTGYEQYF. Written as DNA, the CDR3 is TGTGCCAGCAGGGACCAGACAGGCTACGAGCAGTACTTC.